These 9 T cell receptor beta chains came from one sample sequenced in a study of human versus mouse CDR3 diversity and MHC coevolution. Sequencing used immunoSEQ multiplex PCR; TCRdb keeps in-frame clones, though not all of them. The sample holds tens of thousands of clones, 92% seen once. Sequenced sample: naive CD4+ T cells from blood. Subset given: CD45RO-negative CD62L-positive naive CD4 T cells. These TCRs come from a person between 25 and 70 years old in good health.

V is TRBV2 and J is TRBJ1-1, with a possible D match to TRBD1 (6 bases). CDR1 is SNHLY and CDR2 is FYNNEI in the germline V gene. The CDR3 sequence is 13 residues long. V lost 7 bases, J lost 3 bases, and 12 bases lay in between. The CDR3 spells CASMGGADTEAFF. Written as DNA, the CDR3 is TGTGCCAGCATGGGGGGGGCGGACACTGAAGCTTTCTTT.

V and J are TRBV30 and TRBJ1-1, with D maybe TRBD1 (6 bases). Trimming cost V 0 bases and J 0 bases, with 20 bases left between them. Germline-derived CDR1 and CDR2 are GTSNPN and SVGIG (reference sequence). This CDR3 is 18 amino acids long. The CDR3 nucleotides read TGTGCCTGGAGTGTAAGTTTCCCAACAGGGTTGGTGAACACTGAAGCTTTCTTT. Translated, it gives CAWSVSFPTGLVNTEAFF.

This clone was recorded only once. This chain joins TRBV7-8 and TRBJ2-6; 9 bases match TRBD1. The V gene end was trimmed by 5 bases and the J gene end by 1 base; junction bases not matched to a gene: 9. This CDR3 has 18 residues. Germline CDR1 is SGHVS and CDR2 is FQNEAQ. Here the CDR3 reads CASSPRDRAYSGANVLTF. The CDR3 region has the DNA TGTGCCAGCAGCCCCCGGGACAGGGCTTATTCTGGGGCCAACGTCCTGACTTTC. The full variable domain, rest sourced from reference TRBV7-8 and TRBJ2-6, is GAGVSQSPRYKVAKRGQDVALRCDPISGHVSLFWYQQALGQGPEFLTYFQNEAQLDKSGLPSDRFFAERPEGSVSTLKIQRTQQEDSAVYLCASSPRDRAYSGANVLTFGAGSRLTVL.

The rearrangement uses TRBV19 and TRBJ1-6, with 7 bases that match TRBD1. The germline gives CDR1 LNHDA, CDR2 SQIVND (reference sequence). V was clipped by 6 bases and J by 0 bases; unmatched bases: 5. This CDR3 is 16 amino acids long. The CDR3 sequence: CASRSTGASYNSPLHF. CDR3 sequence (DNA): TGTGCCAGTAGAAGCACAGGGGCCTCCTATAATTCACCCCTCCACTTT.

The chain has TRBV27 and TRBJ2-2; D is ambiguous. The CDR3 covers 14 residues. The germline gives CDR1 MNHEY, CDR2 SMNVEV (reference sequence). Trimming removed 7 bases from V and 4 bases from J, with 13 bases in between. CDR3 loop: CASTPAGSTGELFF. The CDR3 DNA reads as TGTGCCAGCACCCCGGCAGGAAGCACCGGGGAGCTGTTTTTT.

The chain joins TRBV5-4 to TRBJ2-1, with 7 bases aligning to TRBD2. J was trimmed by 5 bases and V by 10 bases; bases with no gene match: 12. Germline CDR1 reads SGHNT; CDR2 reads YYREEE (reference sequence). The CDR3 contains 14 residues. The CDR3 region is CASWNTGGNNEQFF. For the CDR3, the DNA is TGTGCCTCATGGAATACGGGAGGTAACAATGAGCAGTTCTTC.

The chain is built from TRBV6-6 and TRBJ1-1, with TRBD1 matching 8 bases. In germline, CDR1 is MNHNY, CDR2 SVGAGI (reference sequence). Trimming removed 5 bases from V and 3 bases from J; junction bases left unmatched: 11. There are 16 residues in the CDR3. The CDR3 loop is CASSLDRGRRDTEAFF. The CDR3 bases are TGTGCCAGCAGTCTCGACAGGGGACGACGCGACACTGAAGCTTTCTTT.

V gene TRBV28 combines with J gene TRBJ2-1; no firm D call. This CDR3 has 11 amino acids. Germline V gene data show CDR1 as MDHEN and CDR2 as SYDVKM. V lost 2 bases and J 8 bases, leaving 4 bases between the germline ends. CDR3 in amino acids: CASSLTDEQFF. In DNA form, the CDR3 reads TGTGCCAGCAGTTTAACAGATGAGCAGTTCTTC.

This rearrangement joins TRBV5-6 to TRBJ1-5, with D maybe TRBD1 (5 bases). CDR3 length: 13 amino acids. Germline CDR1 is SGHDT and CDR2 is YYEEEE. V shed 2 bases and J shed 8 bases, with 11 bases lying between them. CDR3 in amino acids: CASSFDSREPQHF. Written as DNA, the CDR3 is TGTGCCAGCAGCTTCGACAGCCGTGAGCCCCAGCATTTT.